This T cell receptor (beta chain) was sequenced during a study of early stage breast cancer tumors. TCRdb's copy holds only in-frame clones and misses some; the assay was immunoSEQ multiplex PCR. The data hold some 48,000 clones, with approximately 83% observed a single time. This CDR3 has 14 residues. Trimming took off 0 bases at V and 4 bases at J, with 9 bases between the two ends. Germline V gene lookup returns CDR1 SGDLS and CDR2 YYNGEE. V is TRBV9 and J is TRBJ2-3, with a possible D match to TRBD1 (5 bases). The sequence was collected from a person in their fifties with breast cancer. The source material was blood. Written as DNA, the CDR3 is TGTGCCAGCAGCGTAGAAACAGGCTCAGATACGCAGTATTTT. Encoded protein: CASSVETGSDTQYF.